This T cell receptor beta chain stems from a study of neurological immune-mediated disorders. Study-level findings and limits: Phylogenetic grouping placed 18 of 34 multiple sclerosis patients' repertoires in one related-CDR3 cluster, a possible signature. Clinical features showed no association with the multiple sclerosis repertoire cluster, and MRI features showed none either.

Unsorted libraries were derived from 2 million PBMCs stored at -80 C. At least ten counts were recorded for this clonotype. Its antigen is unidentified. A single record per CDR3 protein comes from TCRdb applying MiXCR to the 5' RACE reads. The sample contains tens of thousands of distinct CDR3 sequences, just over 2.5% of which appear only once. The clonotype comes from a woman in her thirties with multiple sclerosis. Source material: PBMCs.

The CDR3 region has the DNA TGCAGTGCTAGAGTGGCCGGTGATAGCAATCAGCCCCAGCATTTT. Translation: CSARVAGDSNQPQHF. This rearrangement joins TRBV20-1 to TRBJ1-5; D ambiguous. CDR3 length: 15 residues. Trimming removed 1 base from V and 0 bases from J, with 10 bases in between. Germline values: CDR1 DFQATT, CDR2 SNEGSKA (reference sequence).